A single TCR beta chain is shown here with its context. What it binds is not known. This record belongs to a study of T cell responses to AZD1222 COVID-19 vaccine. Study-level background: It was second doses at about 4 or about 12 weeks that were pooled.

Germline CDR1 MNHEY, CDR2 SMNVEV (reference sequence). V lost 2 bases and J 10 bases, leaving 8 bases between the germline ends. The CDR3 is made up of 12 amino acids. Points from the study as a whole: Nearly half of unique spike-specific TCRs reportedly avoided B.1.351 and B.1.1.7 mutated regions. Among the donors, most were white British and more were female, and clonal diversity was possibly underestimated. Spike-specific TCR breadth and depth rose after two AZD1222 doses.

Using immunoSEQ multiplex PCR, the repertoire was profiled, and TCRdb retains in-frame clones only, with some absent. Of more than 85,000 clones listed, around 87% are singletons. The sequencing here drew on peripheral blood, taken on day 0 of AZD1222 vaccination. This receptor was obtained from an adult in good health. The chain employs TRBV27 and TRBJ1-4; unclear D gene. In DNA, the CDR3 is TGTGCCAGCAGTTTAGGGAGAGGAAAACTGTTTTTT. Amino acids: CASSLGRGKLFF.